The source of this TCR beta chain is a study of blood T cells in healthy people across ages. Primed by a sample-barcoded 5' primer and a J-beta primer mix, a second PCR proceeded for roughly 6 to 12 cycles. MiXCR was run by TCRdb on the 5' RACE reads, yielding one entry per CDR3 protein. Here the sample spans some 1,500,000 distinct CDR3 sequences, roughly 43% being singletons. Germline CDR1 and CDR2: SNHLY and FYNNEI. The CDR3 has 13 residues. Trimming left V 5 bases short and J 2 bases short, with 9 bases between. In its sample, this clonotype was seen a few times. Healthy Caucasian individuals from Russia aged roughly 6 to 100 were enrolled as donors. Total RNA was isolated from each sample in quantities of at least 6 micrograms.

This sequence was found in a woman aged 18 to 35 in good health. Specimen: blood. The chain carries TRBV2 and TRBJ2-5; D not certain. CDR3 loop: CASSSDGQETQYF. CDR3 coding DNA: TGTGCCAGCAGTTCAGACGGGCAAGAGACCCAGTACTTC.